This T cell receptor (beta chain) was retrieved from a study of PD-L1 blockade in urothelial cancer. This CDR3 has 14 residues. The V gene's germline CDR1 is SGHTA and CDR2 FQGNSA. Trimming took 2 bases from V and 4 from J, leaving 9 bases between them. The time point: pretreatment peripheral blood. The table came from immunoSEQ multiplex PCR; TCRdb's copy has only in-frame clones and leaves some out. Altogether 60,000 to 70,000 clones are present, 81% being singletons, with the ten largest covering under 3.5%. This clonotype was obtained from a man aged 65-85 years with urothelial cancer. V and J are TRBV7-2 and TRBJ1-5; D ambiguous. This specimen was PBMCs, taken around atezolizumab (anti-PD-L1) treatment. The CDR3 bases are TGTGCCAGCAGCTTAAGTATTCAGAATCAGCCCCAGCATTTT. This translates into CASSLSIQNQPQHF.